Described below is a single T cell receptor beta chain sequence and its context. The antigen remains unidentified. The PCR had 60 Vbeta and 13 Jbeta primers. Method: immunoSEQ multiplex PCR; TCRdb's copy keeps in-frame clones and lacks some. In the table there are about 97,000 clones, 79% of which are singletons. This entry comes from a study of cytomegalovirus exposure and HLA in healthy donors. Across the whole study: As released early, the data held 70 million to 95 million unique TCRs from HLA-typed donors.

V dropped 1 base and J dropped 3; count of bases not matched to a gene: 3. This CDR3 comprises 14 residues. Germline CDR1 and CDR2: GTSNPN and SVGIG (reference sequence). General study findings and limits: Reports credit the classifier with highly specific, highly sensitive diagnosis of cytomegalovirus status. The HLA-A and HLA-B alleles of most subjects were reportedly predicted accurately from TCR beta sequences. The authors listed about 170 TCR beta chains as cytomegalovirus-associated.

The chain has TRBV30 and TRBJ1-2; the match to TRBD1 covers 9 bases. The receptor was isolated from a male donor in good health and CMV-seropositive. The sample taken for sequencing was PBMCs. This CDR3 is CAWSGDRADYGYTF. CDR3 sequence (DNA): TGTGCCTGGAGTGGGGACAGGGCAGACTATGGCTACACCTTC.